Below, 17 T cell receptor beta chains from the same sample are listed, as sequenced in a study of cytomegalovirus exposure and HLA in healthy donors. This PCR relied on a set of 60 Vbeta primers and 13 Jbeta primers. Sequenced by immunoSEQ multiplex PCR; TCRdb stores in-frame clones only, minus some. This sample has over 50,000 clones; 70% to 90% occur once, and the top ten carry about 1.6%. Sequencing used PBMCs. These receptors were collected from a man in his thirties or forties in good health and CMV-seropositive.

The V and J genes are TRBV15 and TRBJ1-1; perhaps TRBD1 as D (6 bases). This CDR3 is 15 amino acids long. Germline values: CDR1 LNHNV, CDR2 YYDKDF (reference sequence). V lost 1 base and J lost 1, with 10 bases in between. The CDR3: CATSRVWTANTEAFF. The CDR3 DNA follows: TGTGCCACCAGCAGAGTTTGGACAGCGAACACTGAAGCTTTCTTT.

CDR3 nucleotide sequence: TGTGCCAGCAGACTGACAGGGAATTATGGCTACACCTTC. Its translation: CASRLTGNYGYTF. This sequence joins TRBV6-1 and TRBJ1-2, with 7 bases identical to TRBD1. The CDR3 covers 13 residues. Germline loops: CDR1 MNHNS, CDR2 SASEGT. V trimming: 6 bases; J trimming: 5 bases; junction bases outside the gene matches: 6.

In regard to this clone: This is likely a read error, given that the CDR3 carries no conserved phenylalanine or tryptophan at its end. The CDR3 loop reads CATSRERSYGYTL. The CDR3 region has the DNA TGTGCCACCAGCAGAGAGAGGAGCTATGGCTACACCCTC. The rearrangement links TRBV15 to TRBJ1-2, with unresolved D. V shed 0 bases and J shed 4 bases, with 6 bases lying between them. CDR1 and CDR2 from the germline V gene are LNHNV and YYDKDF (reference sequence). This CDR3 region has 13 residues.

The rearrangement joins TRBV7-2 to TRBJ2-5; D uncertain. This CDR3 contains 15 residues. Trimming cost V 4 bases and J 2 bases, with 14 bases left between them. Germline loops: CDR1 SGHTA, CDR2 FQGNSA. The CDR3 sequence is CASSSKRRSQETQYF. CDR3 DNA sequence: TGTGCCAGCAGCTCGAAGAGGCGATCACAAGAGACCCAGTACTTC.

The chain recombines TRBV5-6 with TRBJ2-3; 9 bases align to TRBD1. Germline V gene data show CDR1 as SGHDT and CDR2 as YYEEEE. The CDR3 extends over 14 amino acids. V trimming: 4 bases; J trimming: 5 bases; junction bases outside the gene matches: 5. The CDR3: CASSEQGAGDTQYF. The CDR3 bases are TGTGCCAGCAGCGAACAGGGGGCTGGAGATACGCAGTATTTT.

This clone was seen more than once but under ten times. V is TRBV5-1 and J is TRBJ1-4, with D perhaps TRBD1 (5 bases). Germline CDR1 reads SGHRS; CDR2 reads YFSETQ. V gave up 3 bases and J gave up 5 bases, with 11 bases separating them. The length of the CDR3 is 14 residues. CDR3 residues: CASSSGDGNEKLFF. As DNA, the CDR3 is TGCGCCAGCAGCTCGGGGGACGGGAATGAAAAACTGTTTTTT.

This clone was observed a single time. In DNA, the CDR3 is TGTGCCTGGAGTATCACCGGGACAGGGTCTACTGAAGCTTTCTTT. Translating gives CAWSITGTGSTEAFF. The chain has TRBV30 and TRBJ1-1, with TRBD1 matching over 9 bases. V lost 2 bases, J lost 5 bases, and 9 bases stayed unmatched. This CDR3 has 15 amino acids. Germline CDR1 reads GTSNPN; CDR2 reads SVGIG (reference sequence). Combining the CDR3 with reference TRBV30 and TRBJ1-1 gives the whole variable domain SQTIHQWPATLVQPVGSPLSLECTVEGTSNPNLYWYRQAAGRGLQLLFYSVGIGQISSEVPQNLSASRPQDRQFILSSKKLLLSDSGFYLCAWSITGTGSTEAFFGQGTRLTVV.

The chain joins TRBV5-1 to TRBJ1-4, with a weak D call TRBD1 (5 bases). The length of the CDR3 is 15 residues. Trimming took off 0 bases at V and 8 bases at J, with 14 bases between the two ends. CDR1 and CDR2 from the germline V gene are SGHRS and YFSETQ. CDR3 in DNA: TGCGCCAGCAGCTTGGCCGCCAGGGCCCAAGAAAAACTGTTTTTT. Translation: CASSLAARAQEKLFF.

V usage is TRBV7-2 and J usage is TRBJ2-1, with 12 bases aligning to TRBD2. The CDR3 has 16 amino acids. The trim removed 1 base at V and 10 bases at J, leaving 8 bases unmatched. The germline CDR1 and CDR2 sequences are SGHTA and FQGNSA. Here the CDR3 reads CASSLVLAGGIDEQFF. The CDR3 nucleotides are TGTGCCAGCAGCTTAGTCCTAGCGGGAGGGATAGACGAGCAGTTCTTC. Full variable domain (missing parts from reference TRBV7-2 and TRBJ2-1): GAGVSQSPSNKVTEKGKDVELRCDPISGHTALYWYRQSLGQGLEFLIYFQGNSAPDKSGLPSDRFSAERTGGSVSTLTIQRTQQEDSAVYLCASSLVLAGGIDEQFFGPGTRLTVL.

The DNA for the CDR3 is TGCGCCAGCAGCCCGGACAGGGGCCCCACAGATACGCAGTATTTT. It codes for CASSPDRGPTDTQYF. This rearrangement joins TRBV5-1 to TRBJ2-3, with 9 bases that match TRBD1. After removal of 4 bases from V and 2 bases from J, the junction contained 5 bases not matched to a gene. Germline V lookup: CDR1 SGHRS, CDR2 YFSETQ. The CDR3 spans 15 residues. The full variable domain, in which reference TRBV5-1 and TRBJ2-3 provide the parts outside the CDR3, is KAGVTQTPRYLIKTRGQQVTLSCSPISGHRSVSWYQQTPGQGLQFLFEYFSETQRNKGNFPGRFSGRQFSNSRSEMNVSTLELGDSALYLCASSPDRGPTDTQYFGPGTRLTVL.

V and J are TRBV15 and TRBJ2-1; 8 nucleotides match TRBD2. The CDR3 totals 15 residues. CDR1 and CDR2 (germline): LNHNV, YYDKDF (reference sequence). Losses at the gene ends were 1 base for V and 6 bases for J; bases not matched to a gene: 5. The CDR3 nucleotides read TGTGCCACCAGCAGAGTTAGGACTAGCTCCAATGAGCAGTTCTTC. Protein sequence: CATSRVRTSSNEQFF.

The rearrangement joins TRBV19 to TRBJ1-5; no clear D. Germline loops: CDR1 LNHDA, CDR2 SQIVND (reference sequence). The germline V and J ends were trimmed by 2 bases and 3 bases, with 8 bases remaining between them. There are 14 residues in the CDR3. The CDR3 coding sequence is TGTGCCAGTAGTATAAGCGGGGACAATCAGCCCCAGCATTTT. Protein product: CASSISGDNQPQHF.

The count of this clone is one. V usage is TRBV2 and J usage is TRBJ2-3, with 9 bases lining up with TRBD2. The CDR3 is 17 amino acids. The germline V gene encodes CDR1 SNHLY and CDR2 FYNNEI. V was pared by 3 bases and J by 6 bases, with 13 bases of the junction left unmatched. CDR3 loop: CASSDTGLAGRSDTQYF. CDR3 nucleotides: TGTGCCAGCAGTGATACTGGCCTAGCGGGGAGGTCGGATACGCAGTATTTT.

The rearrangement uses TRBV6-5 and TRBJ2-7, with 9 bases aligning to TRBD2. From germline, CDR1 is MNHEY and CDR2 SVGAGI. The CDR3 is 14 amino acids. V shed 5 bases, J shed 2 bases, and the junction held 4 bases outside the gene matches. The CDR3 bases are TGTGCCAGCAGTGTAATAGCGGGAGCCTACGAGCAGTACTTC. Translated, it gives CASSVIAGAYEQYF.

The chain carries TRBV7-9 and TRBJ2-3, with D possibly TRBD1 on 7 matching bases. Germline CDR1 SEHNR, CDR2 FQNEAQ (reference sequence). V was pared by 4 bases and J by 0 bases, with 14 bases between. This CDR3 contains 16 residues. CDR3 amino acids: CASSSRDSGSTDTQYF. Here the CDR3 DNA reads TGTGCCAGCAGCTCCCGGGACAGCGGGAGCACAGATACGCAGTATTTT. Looking up the rest from reference TRBV7-9 and TRBJ2-3 gives the full variable domain: DTGVSQNPRHKITKRGQNVTFRCDPISEHNRLYWYRQTLGQGPEFLTYFQNEAQLEKSRLLSDRFSAERPKGSFSTLEIQRTEQGDSAMYLCASSSRDSGSTDTQYFGPGTRLTVL.

On this clone: Compared with germline, one end of the junction differs, possibly owing to a read error. V is TRBV7-7 and J is TRBJ2-1; 13 nucleotides agree with TRBD2. This CDR3 is built from 16 residues. Germline loops: CDR1 SSHAT, CDR2 FNYEAQ (reference sequence). Here the CDR3 reads CASSPSTGLAGNEQFF. The CDR3 DNA follows: TGTGCTAGCAGCCCCTCGACGGGACTAGCGGGAAACGAGCAGTTCTTC.

V gene TRBV5-1 combines with J gene TRBJ2-7; 7 bases match TRBD2. V dropped 4 bases and J dropped 2; count of bases not matched to a gene: 9. Germline CDR1 and CDR2: SGHRS and YFSETQ. The CDR3 has 15 amino acids. Here the CDR3 reads CASSLLAGPTYEQYF. CDR3 in DNA: TGCGCCAGCAGCCTATTAGCGGGCCCTACCTACGAGCAGTACTTC.